Listed here are 12 T cell receptor beta chains from one sample, sequenced in a study of T cells in Graves' hyperthyroidism and ophthalmopathy. The investigators amplified TCR beta CDR3 regions from RNA transcripts. The HTBI primer set was used in a first-round RT-PCR of the TCR CDR3. Via MiXCR, TCRdb re-called the multiplex PCR reads, giving one row per CDR3 protein. The sample lists hundreds of thousands of distinct CDR3 sequences, around 39% seen once, with 8% to 9% in the top ten. Material for sequencing was blood. These receptors were obtained from a man aged 18-30 years with Graves' hyperthyroidism.

This clonotype was detected many times. CDR3 in DNA: TGTGCCAGCACCCGCCGGGGGCAAGAGACCCAGTACTTC. It encodes CASTRRGQETQYF. The chain has TRBV2 and TRBJ2-5; TRBD2 might be the D (6 bases). Per the germline V gene, CDR1 is SNHLY and CDR2 is FYNNEI. V was cut by 7 bases and J by 2 bases, with 11 bases left in between. The CDR3 covers 13 residues.

This clonotype was observed at least ten times. V and J are TRBV7-9 and TRBJ1-6, with 7 positions matching TRBD1. V was clipped by 3 bases and J by 7 bases; unmatched bases: 6. The CDR3 has 15 amino acids. Germline CDR1 reads SEHNR; CDR2 reads FQNEAQ (reference sequence). CDR3 DNA: TGTGCCAGCAGCTTCGACAGGGAGAGAAATTCACCCCTCCACTTT. Translating it yields CASSFDRERNSPLHF.

For this clonotype: Compared with germline, one end of the junction differs, possibly owing to a read error. The chain carries TRBV4-1 and TRBJ2-7, with D perhaps matching TRBD2 (5 bases). CDR3 length equals 13 residues. Germline V gene lookup returns CDR1 MGHRA and CDR2 YSYEKL. CDR3 region: CASSQERGGEQYF. The CDR3, as DNA: TGTGCCAGCAGCCAAGAACGGGGTGGGGAGCAGTACTTC.

The chain's CDR3 is CASSYPPRVPRGNTEAFF. DNA for the CDR3: TGTGCCAGCAGCTACCCCCCGAGGGTTCCGAGGGGGAACACTGAAGCTTTCTTT. The rearrangement joins TRBV5-6 to TRBJ1-1, with D maybe TRBD1 (5 bases). V lost 3 bases to trimming and J lost 1 base, with 22 bases between them. The CDR3 consists of 18 residues. Germline V CDR1 and CDR2: SGHDT, YYEEEE.

This clonotype was counted many times. The CDR3 here is CASSTPQESAEAFF. CDR3 sequence (DNA): TGTGCCAGTAGTACACCGCAGGAATCGGCTGAAGCTTTCTTT. The chain combines TRBV19 with TRBJ1-1; D is unresolved. This CDR3 region has 14 residues. Trimming left V 4 bases short and J 6 bases short, with 15 bases between. Germline CDR1 is LNHDA and CDR2 is SQIVND (reference sequence).

The chain recombines TRBV19 with TRBJ2-7, with 7 bases identical to TRBD2. From germline, CDR1 is LNHDA and CDR2 SQIVND (reference sequence). V was clipped by 3 bases and J by 5 bases; unmatched bases: 7. This CDR3 has 14 amino acids. CDR3 DNA: TGTGCCAGTAGTATGATGGGAGGGTTGGACGAGCAGTACTTC. This translates into CASSMMGGLDEQYF.

The chain recombines TRBV7-2 with TRBJ2-5; D not certain. The ends were cut back, 2 bases at V and 5 bases at J, with 18 bases in the middle. This CDR3 is built from 16 residues. Germline V gene data show CDR1 as SGHTA and CDR2 as FQGNSA. The DNA of the CDR3 is TGTGCCAGCAGCTTAAATAGCCAGGCCATCCGGGAGACCCAGTACTTC. Translation gives CASSLNSQAIRETQYF.

This chain joins TRBV11-2 and TRBJ1-1, with D uncertain. The V end was cut by 5 bases, the J end by 6 bases, with 13 bases between. CDR1 is SGHAT, CDR2 FQNNGV, per germline. The CDR3 has 13 amino acids. Here the CDR3 reads CASSPSAYSEAFF. DNA of the CDR3: TGTGCCAGCAGCCCTTCTGCCTATTCTGAAGCTTTCTTT.

This clonotype was observed a handful of times. The rearrangement uses TRBV3-2 and TRBJ1-2; the table's D call of TRBD1 was not tested on the DNA. TRBV3-2 is designated a pseudogene. The CDR3 consists of 13 residues. CDR3 nucleotide sequence: TGTGCCAGCAGCCAGGGACAGGATAGAGGCTACACCTTC. Translated, it gives CASSQGQDRGYTF.

This clonotype was seen a few times. The V call is TRBV9, the J call TRBJ2-7, with D perhaps TRBD2 (5 bases). CDR3 length equals 13 residues. The V gene lost 4 bases and the J gene lost 6 bases, with 14 bases spanning the gap. Germline V gene lookup returns CDR1 SGDLS and CDR2 YYNGEE. For the CDR3, the DNA is TGTGCCAGCAGCCAAGAGATAGCGAGCGAGCAGTACTTC. Its translation: CASSQEIASEQYF.

This clonotype turned up a few times. This sequence joins TRBV7-2 and TRBJ2-7; perhaps D is TRBD1 or TRBD2 (5 bases each). V lost 4 bases and J lost 3, with 10 bases in between. Germline CDR1 and CDR2: SGHTA and FQGNSA. The CDR3 spans 13 residues. Here the CDR3 reads CASSWGPYYEQYF. DNA for the CDR3: TGTGCCAGCAGCTGGGGACCATACTACGAGCAGTACTTC.

This clonotype was seen a few times. The chain employs TRBV12-3 or TRBV12-4 and TRBJ2-7; 8 positions match TRBD1. The ends lost 7 bases at V and 3 bases at J; junction bases unmatched: 11. CDR3 length: 15 residues. CDR3 region: CASTQGAGGVYEQYF. The CDR3 DNA reads as TGTGCCAGCACCCAGGGGGCAGGGGGTGTCTACGAGCAGTACTTC.